Given below is one TCR beta chain in context. This record belongs to a study of blood T cell repertoires in COVID-19. About the research overall: Sources were T cells, B-cell-depleted T cells, or PBMCs; the material itself was cDNA or gDNA.

There are 18 residues in the CDR3. From germline, CDR1 is LNHDA and CDR2 SQIVND (reference sequence). The V segment lost 3 bases and the J segment 0 bases; nucleotides outside the gene matches: 10. Those enrolled, adults aged 18 to 89 years, came from 25 or so US areas. Cohorts were determined from participant-reported clinical history. Original processing methods: By means of reference gene primer amplification, nucleated cell counts were estimated. Measured with immunoSEQ multiplex PCR; TCRdb has only the in-frame clones, and not every one. The V and J calls and the clone size are those of that table, but D and trimming were determined from the DNA. The data show approximately 250,000 clones, approximately 89% seen once.

The sample consisted of PBMCs or T cells enriched from blood (not recorded which). The sequence derives from a middle-aged woman with acute COVID-19. The rearrangement uses TRBV19 and TRBJ2-3; TRBD2 agrees at 9 bases. The CDR3 here is CASSIPTSGTSSTDTQYF. CDR3 DNA sequence: TGTGCCAGTAGTATCCCGACTAGCGGCACCTCTAGCACAGATACGCAGTATTTT.